Shown below are 9 T cell receptor beta chains from a single sample sequenced in a study of T cell responses to AZD1222 COVID-19 vaccine (dated by TCRdb to about 2021). In the paper's terms, the time point label means: baseline before first vaccination. Library creation used the immunoSEQ multiplex PCR assay. Here the immuneACCESS table is served through TCRdb, limited to in-frame sequences with V and J called. Missing clones are a known gap in these copies; in checked studies unresolved V genes cover under half, and the rest lacks a known reason. A total of over 85,000 clones appear in this sample, about 87% of them only once. The ten largest account for around 1.5% of the sample. The material sequenced was peripheral blood, taken on day 0 of AZD1222 vaccination. The receptors stem from an adult in good health.

This rearrangement joins TRBV19 to TRBJ2-7, with D hard to call. Trimming left V 3 bases short and J 1 base short, with 13 bases between. CDR1 LNHDA and CDR2 SQIVND come from the germline V gene (reference sequence). The CDR3 extends over 15 amino acids. CDR3 nucleotides: TGTGCCAGTAGTATTACAGCCAGCCCTTCCTACGAGCAGTACTTC. Amino acid sequence: CASSITASPSYEQYF.

The chain is built from TRBV11-3 and TRBJ2-7; perhaps TRBD2 as D (5 bases). The length of the CDR3 is 12 residues. Per the germline V gene, CDR1 is SGHNT and CDR2 is YENEEA. Trimming shortened V by 5 bases and J by 7 bases, and 12 bases separated the two germline ends. The CDR3 nucleotides read TGTGCCAGCAGCCGCGACTCGGGGGAGCAGTACTTC. Translation gives CASSRDSGEQYF.

The chain recombines TRBV4-1 with TRBJ2-2, with D possibly being TRBD1 (6 bases). Germline assignment: CDR1 MGHRA and CDR2 YSYEKL. The V gene lost 8 bases and the J gene lost 2 bases, with 15 bases spanning the gap. This CDR3 contains 15 residues. The CDR3, as DNA: TGCGCCAGCGGGGGCCCTCCCCATAACACCGGGGAGCTGTTTTTT. As protein: CASGGPPHNTGELFF.

The chain has TRBV12-3 or TRBV12-4 and TRBJ1-1, with D perhaps matching TRBD1 (5 bases). V was cut by 8 bases and J by 1 base, with 11 bases left in between. The CDR3 runs 13 residues. The CDR3 DNA sequence: TGTGCCAGCCACGTAAGGGGGAACACTGAAGCTTTCTTT. Its protein product is CASHVRGNTEAFF.

The V call is TRBV3-1 (or the pseudogene TRBV3-2), the J call TRBJ1-2; D call uncertain. V lost 1 base and J 2 bases, leaving 11 bases between the germline ends. This CDR3 has 15 amino acids. Germline CDR1 reads LGHDT; CDR2 reads YNNKEL (reference sequence). CDR3 amino acids: CASSQGRGRNYGYTF. CDR3 in DNA: TGTGCCAGCAGCCAAGGCAGAGGCCGGAACTATGGCTACACCTTC.

A note on this clone: One end of the junction does not line up with germline, which may come from a read error. J is TRBJ2-7 and V is TRBV5-1; the D call may be TRBD1 or TRBD2 (5 bases each). Per germline, CDR1 SGHRS and CDR2 YFSETQ. The CDR3 has 13 amino acids. The CDR3 nucleotides read TGCGCCAGCAGCCCGGACGGGGCACAAAGATTGGACTTC. Amino acid sequence: CASSPDGAQRLDF.

The chain employs TRBV11-2 and TRBJ1-2; no definite D call. CDR1 and CDR2 (germline): SGHAT, FQNNGV. The CDR3 is 12 residues long. The V end was cut by 3 bases, the J end by 0 bases, with 2 bases between. Written as DNA, the CDR3 is TGTGCCAGCAGCTTTACTAACTATGGCTACACCTTC. This sequence encodes CASSFTNYGYTF.

The CDR3 here is CASEEGWGRSYEQYF. The CDR3 DNA is TGTGCCAGCGAAGAAGGCTGGGGGCGATCCTACGAGCAGTACTTC. The V gene is TRBV5-8, the J gene TRBJ2-7; maybe TRBD1 (6 bases). The germline CDR1 and CDR2 sequences are SGHTS and YDEGEE. The ends were cut back, 7 bases at V and 1 base at J, with 18 bases in the middle. The CDR3 length is 15 residues.

The rearrangement joins TRBV5-5 to TRBJ1-6; no clear D. The germline V gene encodes CDR1 SGHKS and CDR2 YYEKEE (reference sequence). Trimming removed 0 bases at V and 2 bases at J, with 9 bases between. The CDR3 spans 16 residues. CDR3 sequence reads: CASSLGAYAYNSPLHF. CDR3 nucleotides: TGTGCCAGCAGCTTGGGCGCATACGCCTATAATTCACCCCTCCACTTT.